This passage covers 16 T cell receptor beta chains from one sample sequenced in a study of T cell repertoires in cytomegalovirus infection. In TCRdb, the reads were re-called with MiXCR into one record per CDR3 protein. The sample carries about 300,000 distinct CDR3 sequences, roughly a quarter recorded once. The sequencing sample was made of PBMCs. These receptors were collected from a human donor in good health (CMV status not recorded). Some clones in this sample may be carry-over from other donors' samples.

This clonotype showed up many times. The chain couples TRBV29-1 to TRBJ2-1; no reliable D call. Germline CDR1 and CDR2: SQVTM and ANQGSEA. Trimming pared 1 base from V and 4 bases from J, leaving 2 bases between. The CDR3 has 11 amino acids. CDR3: CSVEGYNEQFF. The CDR3 DNA is TGCAGCGTTGAAGGATACAATGAGCAGTTCTTC.

V usage is TRBV28 and J usage is TRBJ2-5; 8 nucleotides match TRBD2. CDR1 and CDR2 (germline): MDHEN, SYDVKM. The CDR3 extends over 13 amino acids. V dropped 8 bases and J dropped 5; count of bases not matched to a gene: 7. The CDR3 DNA is TGTGCCAGCGCCGGGGGGGGTCAGGAGACCCAGTACTTC. It encodes CASAGGGQETQYF. The variable domain in full, with the rest retrieved from reference TRBV28 and TRBJ2-5, is DVKVTQSSRYLVKRTGEKVFLECVQDMDHENMFWYRQDPGLGLRLIYFSYDVKMKEKGDIPEGYSVSREKKERFSLILESASTNQTSMYLCASAGGGQETQYFGPGTRLLVL.

This sequence joins TRBV28 and TRBJ1-5; D possibly corresponds to TRBD1 (5 bases). The CDR3 has 19 amino acids. The V gene lost 2 bases and the J gene lost 6 bases, with 26 bases spanning the gap. Germline CDR1 is MDHEN and CDR2 is SYDVKM. CDR3 protein: CASSLTPGTGGLSGQPQHF. The CDR3 DNA sequence: TGTGCCAGCAGTTTAACTCCCGGGACGGGTGGGTTGAGTGGTCAGCCCCAGCATTTT.

The V gene is TRBV7-2, the J gene TRBJ2-5; D is perhaps TRBD2 (5 bases). The length of the CDR3 is 14 residues. The V end was cut by 0 bases, the J end by 5 bases, with 10 bases between. Germline lookup yields CDR1 SGHTA and CDR2 FQGNSA. The CDR3 spells CASSLATLAETQYF. The DNA for the CDR3 is TGTGCCAGCAGCTTAGCGACCCTAGCCGAGACCCAGTACTTC.

V and J are TRBV12-5 and TRBJ2-7; tentative D call: TRBD1 (5 bases). Trimming removed 2 bases at V and 7 bases at J, with 12 bases between. The germline gives CDR1 LGHNT, CDR2 FRNRAP. The CDR3 is 13 amino acids. CDR3 bases: TGTGCTAGTGGTTTGTGGGGCTTGGGGGAGCAGTACTTC. It translates to CASGLWGLGEQYF.

The rearrangement links TRBV20-1 to TRBJ2-3, with D uncertain. This CDR3 is built from 13 residues. Germline lookup yields CDR1 DFQATT and CDR2 SNEGSKA (reference sequence). The ends were cut back, 0 bases at V and 3 bases at J, with 7 bases in the middle. Here the CDR3 reads CSARETRTDTQYF. CDR3 in DNA: TGCAGTGCTAGAGAGACAAGGACAGATACGCAGTATTTT.

This clonotype was observed a few times. V usage is TRBV28 and J usage is TRBJ1-5; no clear D. Germline-derived CDR1 and CDR2 are MDHEN and SYDVKM. There are 14 residues in the CDR3. V lost 5 bases and J lost 6, with 14 bases in between. DNA for the CDR3: TGTGCCAGCAGTCCCCCCCGGGGATTTCAGCCCCAGCATTTT. This encodes CASSPPRGFQPQHF.

This clonotype was observed many times. V usage is TRBV30 and J usage is TRBJ2-7; maybe TRBD1 (6 bases). This CDR3 contains 13 residues. Trimming pared 3 bases from V and 3 bases from J, leaving 12 bases between. Germline V gives CDR1 GTSNPN, CDR2 SVGIG (reference sequence). CDR3 DNA sequence: TGTGCCTGGAGCGGACAGCACTTCTACGAGCAGTACTTC. Encoded protein: CAWSGQHFYEQYF. Full variable domain (rest looked up from reference TRBV30 and TRBJ2-7): SQTIHQWPATLVQPVGSPLSLECTVEGTSNPNLYWYRQAAGRGLQLLFYSVGIGQISSEVPQNLSASRPQDRQFILSSKKLLLSDSGFYLCAWSGQHFYEQYFGPGTRLTVT.

The rearrangement uses TRBV20-1 and TRBJ1-4; D is ambiguous. The ends were cut back, 0 bases at V and 8 bases at J, with 16 bases in the middle. Germline CDR1 and CDR2: DFQATT and SNEGSKA (reference sequence). This CDR3 contains 15 residues. In DNA form, the CDR3 reads TGCAGTGCTAGAGATAAGGGTTGGGGAGGCGAAAAACTGTTTTTT. This gives the protein CSARDKGWGGEKLFF.

Many counts were recorded for this clonotype. The CDR3 DNA follows: TGTGCCAGGATCAGAGGGGAGCTGTTTTTT. Its translation: CARIRGELFF. V usage is TRBV6-2 or TRBV6-3 and J usage is TRBJ2-2; D is ambiguous. The CDR3 consists of 10 residues. V shed 9 bases and J shed 8 bases, with 7 bases lying between them. Per the germline V gene, CDR1 is MNHEY and CDR2 is SVGEGT.

This clonotype was seen a handful of times. The chain carries TRBV10-2 and TRBJ2-1, with D uncertain. The germline CDR1 and CDR2 sequences are WSHSY and SAAADI. The length of the CDR3 is 12 residues. The V gene lost 4 bases and the J gene lost 7 bases, with 8 bases spanning the gap. The CDR3 reads CASSVSQNEQFF. The CDR3 region has the DNA TGCGCCAGCAGTGTTTCCCAGAATGAGCAGTTCTTC.

The chain joins TRBV29-1 to TRBJ1-1; D gene unclear. Germline V gene lookup returns CDR1 SQVTM and CDR2 ANQGSEA. V was cut by 6 bases and J by 0 bases, with 11 bases left in between. The CDR3 is 13 residues long. The CDR3 nucleotides are TGCAGCGTAGCAGACACCTTGAACACTGAAGCTTTCTTT. It codes for CSVADTLNTEAFF. Drawing the rest from reference TRBV29-1 and TRBJ1-1, the complete variable domain is SAVISQKPSRDICQRGTSLTIQCQVDSQVTMMFWYRQQPGQSLTLIATANQGSEATYESGFVIDKFPISRPNLTFSTLTVSNMSPEDSSIYLCSVADTLNTEAFFGQGTRLTVV.

This clonotype was seen repeatedly, ten times or more. CDR3 sequence: CASRIAGGPYNEQFF. The CDR3, as DNA: TGTGCCAGCAGGATTGCGGGAGGCCCCTACAATGAGCAGTTCTTC. The chain employs TRBV12-3 or TRBV12-4 and TRBJ2-1, with TRBD2 matching 8 bases. This CDR3 contains 15 residues. V shed 6 bases and J 2 bases; nucleotides not matched to a gene: 6.

This clonotype has a count of ten or more. This chain joins TRBV7-6 and TRBJ2-7; D remains ambiguous. Germline CDR1 SGHVS, CDR2 FNYEAQ. The V end lost 5 bases, the J end lost 1 base, and 18 bases lay between the germline ends. This CDR3 has 16 residues. The CDR3 here is CASSPFGARGSYEQYF. DNA for the CDR3: TGTGCCAGCAGCCCGTTCGGCGCCCGCGGATCCTACGAGCAGTACTTC.

The chain carries TRBV7-4 and TRBJ2-1; 11 nucleotides agree with TRBD2. The CDR3 runs to 15 residues. Germline assignment: CDR1 SGHVT and CDR2 SQSDAQ. V lost 6 bases to trimming and J lost 5 bases; unmatched junction nucleotides: 6. CDR3: CASRLGLAGDNEQFF. CDR3 in DNA: TGTGCCAGCAGGCTAGGACTAGCGGGCGACAATGAGCAGTTCTTC.

This chain joins TRBV20-1 and TRBJ2-1; 9 positions match TRBD2. The CDR3 length is 16 residues. The V gene end was trimmed by 2 bases and the J gene end by 1 base; junction bases not matched to a gene: 6. Looked up from germline, CDR1 is DFQATT and CDR2 is SNEGSKA (reference sequence). The chain's CDR3 is CSARKGAGGSYNEQFF. For the CDR3, the DNA is TGCAGTGCTAGAAAGGGAGCGGGGGGTTCCTACAATGAGCAGTTCTTC.